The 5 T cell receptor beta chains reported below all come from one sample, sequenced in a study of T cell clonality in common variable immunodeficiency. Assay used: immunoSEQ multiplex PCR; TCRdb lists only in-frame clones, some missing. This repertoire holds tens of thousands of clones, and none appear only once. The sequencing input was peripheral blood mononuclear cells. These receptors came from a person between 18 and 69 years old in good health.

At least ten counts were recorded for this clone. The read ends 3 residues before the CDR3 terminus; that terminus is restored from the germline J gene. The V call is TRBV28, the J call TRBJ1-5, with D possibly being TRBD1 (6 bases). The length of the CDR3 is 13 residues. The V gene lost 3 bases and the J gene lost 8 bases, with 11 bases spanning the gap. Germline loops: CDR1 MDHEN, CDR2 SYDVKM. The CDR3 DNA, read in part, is TGTGCCAGCAGTTTCACAGGGTCTGAGCCC. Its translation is CASSFTGSEP. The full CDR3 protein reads CASSFTGSEPQHF.

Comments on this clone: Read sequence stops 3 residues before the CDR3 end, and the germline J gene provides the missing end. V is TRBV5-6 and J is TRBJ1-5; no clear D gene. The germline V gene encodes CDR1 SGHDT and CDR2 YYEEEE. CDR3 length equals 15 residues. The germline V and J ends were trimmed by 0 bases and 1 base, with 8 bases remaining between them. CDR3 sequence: CASSLGGSSNQPQHF. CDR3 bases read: TGTGCCAGCAGCTTGGGCGGTTCGAGCAATCAGCCC.

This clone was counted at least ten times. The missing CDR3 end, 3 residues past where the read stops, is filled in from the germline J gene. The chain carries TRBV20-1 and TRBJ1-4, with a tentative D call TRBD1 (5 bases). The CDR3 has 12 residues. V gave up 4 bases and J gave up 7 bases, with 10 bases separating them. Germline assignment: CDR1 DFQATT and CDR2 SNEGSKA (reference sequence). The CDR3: CSATGHREKLFF. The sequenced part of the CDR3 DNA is TGCAGTGCTACCGGACATCGTGAAAAA.

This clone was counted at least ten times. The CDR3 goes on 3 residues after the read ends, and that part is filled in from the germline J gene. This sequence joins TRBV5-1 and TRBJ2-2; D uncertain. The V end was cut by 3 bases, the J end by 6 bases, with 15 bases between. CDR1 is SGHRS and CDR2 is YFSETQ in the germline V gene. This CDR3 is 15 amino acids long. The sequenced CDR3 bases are TGCGCCAGCAGCTACCCCCCGATGATAGCCGGGGAG. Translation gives CASSYPPMIAGE. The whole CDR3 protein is CASSYPPMIAGELFF.

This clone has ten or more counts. The CDR3 bases that were read are TGTGCCAGCAGTGACCAGACTAGCGGAGGGATTGGCTACGAG. Translation: CASSDQTSGGIGYE. The CDR3 reads in full as CASSDQTSGGIGYEQYF. The V gene is TRBV6-4, the J gene TRBJ2-7; 9 bases are shared with TRBD2. The read ends 3 residues early relative to the CDR3; the germline J gene fills the gap. V was pared by 2 bases and J by 3 bases, with 11 bases of the junction left unmatched. The CDR3 runs to 17 residues. Germline CDR1 and CDR2: MRHNA and SNTAGT.